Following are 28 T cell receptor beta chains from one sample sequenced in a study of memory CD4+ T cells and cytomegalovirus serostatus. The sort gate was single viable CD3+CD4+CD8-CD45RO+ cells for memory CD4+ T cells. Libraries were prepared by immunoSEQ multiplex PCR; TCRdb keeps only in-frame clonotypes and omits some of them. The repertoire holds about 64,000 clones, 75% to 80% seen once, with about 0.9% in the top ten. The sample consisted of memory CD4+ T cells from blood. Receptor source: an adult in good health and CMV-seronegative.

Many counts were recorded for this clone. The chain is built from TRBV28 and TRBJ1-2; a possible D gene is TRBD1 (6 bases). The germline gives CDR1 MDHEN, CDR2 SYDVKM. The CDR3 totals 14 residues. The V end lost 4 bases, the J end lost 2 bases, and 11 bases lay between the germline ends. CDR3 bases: TGTGCCAGCAGTTCGCATGGGGGCAACTATGGCTACACCTTC. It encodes CASSSHGGNYGYTF.

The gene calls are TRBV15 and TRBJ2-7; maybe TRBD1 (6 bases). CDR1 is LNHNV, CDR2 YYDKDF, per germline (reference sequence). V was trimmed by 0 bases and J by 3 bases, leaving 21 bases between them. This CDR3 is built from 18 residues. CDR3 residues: CATSRDLGAGAMIYEQYF. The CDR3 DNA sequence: TGTGCCACCAGCAGAGATTTAGGGGCAGGGGCGATGATCTACGAGCAGTACTTC.

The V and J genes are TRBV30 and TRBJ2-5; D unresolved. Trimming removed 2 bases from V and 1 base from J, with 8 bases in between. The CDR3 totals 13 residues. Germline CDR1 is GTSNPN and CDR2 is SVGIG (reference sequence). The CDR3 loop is CAWSPDTQETQYF. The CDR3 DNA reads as TGTGCCTGGAGTCCCGACACCCAAGAGACCCAGTACTTC. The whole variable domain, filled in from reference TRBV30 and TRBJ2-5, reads SQTIHQWPATLVQPVGSPLSLECTVEGTSNPNLYWYRQAAGRGLQLLFYSVGIGQISSEVPQNLSASRPQDRQFILSSKKLLLSDSGFYLCAWSPDTQETQYFGPGTRLLVL.

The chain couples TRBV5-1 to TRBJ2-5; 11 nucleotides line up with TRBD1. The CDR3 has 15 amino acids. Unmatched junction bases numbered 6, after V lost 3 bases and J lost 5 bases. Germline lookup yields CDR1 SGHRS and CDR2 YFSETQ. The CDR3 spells CASSWTGGLGETQYF. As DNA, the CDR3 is TGCGCCAGCAGCTGGACAGGGGGCTTAGGGGAGACCCAGTACTTC.

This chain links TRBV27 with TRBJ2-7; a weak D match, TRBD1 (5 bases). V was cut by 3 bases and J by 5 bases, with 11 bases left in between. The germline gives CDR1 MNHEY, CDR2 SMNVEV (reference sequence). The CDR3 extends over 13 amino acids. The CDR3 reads CASSFPDSDEQYF. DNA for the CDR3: TGTGCCAGCAGTTTCCCCGACAGCGACGAGCAGTACTTC.

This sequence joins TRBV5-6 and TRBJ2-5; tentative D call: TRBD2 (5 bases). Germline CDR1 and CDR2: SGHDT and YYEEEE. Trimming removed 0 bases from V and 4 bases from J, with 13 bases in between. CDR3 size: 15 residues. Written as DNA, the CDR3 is TGTGCCAGCAGCTTGGGGCTAGCCAACGGAGAGACCCAGTACTTC. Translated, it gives CASSLGLANGETQYF. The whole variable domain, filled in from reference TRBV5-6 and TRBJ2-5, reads DAGVTQSPTHLIKTRGQQVTLRCSPKSGHDTVSWYQQALGQGPQFIFQYYEEEERQRGNFPDRFSGHQFPNYSSELNVNALLLGDSALYLCASSLGLANGETQYFGPGTRLLVL.

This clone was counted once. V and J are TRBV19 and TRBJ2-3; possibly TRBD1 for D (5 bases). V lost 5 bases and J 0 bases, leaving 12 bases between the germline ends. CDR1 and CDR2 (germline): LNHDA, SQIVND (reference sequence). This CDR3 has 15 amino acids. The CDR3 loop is CASSFWTSSTDTQYF. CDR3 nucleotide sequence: TGTGCCAGTAGTTTTTGGACATCTAGCACAGATACGCAGTATTTT.

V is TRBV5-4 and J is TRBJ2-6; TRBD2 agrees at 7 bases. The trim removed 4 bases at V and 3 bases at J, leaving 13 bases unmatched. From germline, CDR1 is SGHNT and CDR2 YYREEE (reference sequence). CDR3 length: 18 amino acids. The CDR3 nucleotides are TGTGCCAGCAGCCCTTTCGGAGGGAGGGCCTTTGGGGCCAACGTCCTGACTTTC. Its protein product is CASSPFGGRAFGANVLTF. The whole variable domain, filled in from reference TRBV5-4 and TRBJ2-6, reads ETGVTQSPTHLIKTRGQQVTLRCSSQSGHNTVSWYQQALGQGPQFIFQYYREEENGRGNFPPRFSGLQFPNYSSELNVNALELDDSALYLCASSPFGGRAFGANVLTFGAGSRLTVL.

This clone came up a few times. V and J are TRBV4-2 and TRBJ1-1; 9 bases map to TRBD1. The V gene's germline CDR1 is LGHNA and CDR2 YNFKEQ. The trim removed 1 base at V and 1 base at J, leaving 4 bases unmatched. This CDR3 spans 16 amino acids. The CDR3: CASSQVGQGTNTEAFF. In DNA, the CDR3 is TGTGCCAGCAGCCAAGTGGGACAGGGCACGAACACTGAAGCTTTCTTT.

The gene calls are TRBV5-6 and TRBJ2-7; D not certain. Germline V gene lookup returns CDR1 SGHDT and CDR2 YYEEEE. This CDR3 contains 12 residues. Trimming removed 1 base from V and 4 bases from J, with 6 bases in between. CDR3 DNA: TGTGCCAGCAGCTTGTCAGGTTACGAGCAGTACTTC. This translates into CASSLSGYEQYF.

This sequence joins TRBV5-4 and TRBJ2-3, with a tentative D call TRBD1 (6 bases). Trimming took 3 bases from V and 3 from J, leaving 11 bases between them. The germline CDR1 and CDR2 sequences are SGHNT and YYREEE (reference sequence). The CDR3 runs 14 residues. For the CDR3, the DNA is TGTGCCAGCAGCTGGACAGATGTAACAGATACGCAGTATTTT. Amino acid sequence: CASSWTDVTDTQYF.

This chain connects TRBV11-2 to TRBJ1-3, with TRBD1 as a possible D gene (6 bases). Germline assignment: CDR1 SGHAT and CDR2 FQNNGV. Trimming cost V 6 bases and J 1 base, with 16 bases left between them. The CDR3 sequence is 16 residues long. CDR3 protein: CASRTLRGRSGNTIYF. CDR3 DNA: TGTGCCAGCAGAACCCTCAGGGGAAGATCTGGAAACACCATATATTTT. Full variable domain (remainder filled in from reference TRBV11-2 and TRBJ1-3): EAGVAQSPRYKIIEKRQSVAFWCNPISGHATLYWYQQILGQGPKLLIQFQNNGVVDDSQLPKDRFSAERLKGVDSTLKIQPAKLEDSAVYLCASRTLRGRSGNTIYFGEGSWLTVV.

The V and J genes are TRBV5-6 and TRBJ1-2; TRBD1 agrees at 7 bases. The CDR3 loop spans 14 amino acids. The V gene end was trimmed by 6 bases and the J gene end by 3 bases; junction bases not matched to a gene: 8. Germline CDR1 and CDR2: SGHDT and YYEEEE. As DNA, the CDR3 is TGTGCCAGCAATCCTGGGGACAGATACTATGGCTACACCTTC. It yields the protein CASNPGDRYYGYTF.

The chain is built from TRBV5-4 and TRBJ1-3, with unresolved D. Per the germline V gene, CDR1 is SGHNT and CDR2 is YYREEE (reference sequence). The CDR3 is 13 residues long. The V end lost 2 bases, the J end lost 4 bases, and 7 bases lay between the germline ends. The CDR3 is CASSFLQGNTIYF. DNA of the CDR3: TGTGCCAGCAGCTTTCTACAGGGAAACACCATATATTTT.

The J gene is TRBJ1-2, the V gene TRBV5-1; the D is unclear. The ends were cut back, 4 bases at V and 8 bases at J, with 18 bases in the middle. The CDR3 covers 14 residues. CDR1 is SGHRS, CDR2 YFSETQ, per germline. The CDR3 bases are TGCGCCAGCAGCGAGACGAGCCCCCCTAGGGGCTACACCTTC. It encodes CASSETSPPRGYTF.

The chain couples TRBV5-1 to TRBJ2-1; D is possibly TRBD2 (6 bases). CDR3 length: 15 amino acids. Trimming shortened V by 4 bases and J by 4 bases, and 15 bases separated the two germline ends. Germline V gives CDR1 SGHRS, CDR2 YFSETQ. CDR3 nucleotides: TGCGCCAGCAGCCTCGAAGGCGGGAAGTACAATGAGCAGTTCTTC. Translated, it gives CASSLEGGKYNEQFF. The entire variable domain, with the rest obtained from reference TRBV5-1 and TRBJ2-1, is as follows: KAGVTQTPRYLIKTRGQQVTLSCSPISGHRSVSWYQQTPGQGLQFLFEYFSETQRNKGNFPGRFSGRQFSNSRSEMNVSTLELGDSALYLCASSLEGGKYNEQFFGPGTRLTVL.

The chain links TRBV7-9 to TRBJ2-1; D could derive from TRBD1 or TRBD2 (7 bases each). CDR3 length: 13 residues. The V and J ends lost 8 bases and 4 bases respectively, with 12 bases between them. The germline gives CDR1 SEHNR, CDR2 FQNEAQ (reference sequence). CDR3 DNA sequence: TGTGCCAGCGGGAGGGGGCTTTACAATGAGCAGTTCTTC. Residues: CASGRGLYNEQFF. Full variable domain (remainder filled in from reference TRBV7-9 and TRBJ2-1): DTGVSQNPRHKITKRGQNVTFRCDPISEHNRLYWYRQTLGQGPEFLTYFQNEAQLEKSRLLSDRFSAERPKGSFSTLEIQRTEQGDSAMYLCASGRGLYNEQFFGPGTRLTVL.

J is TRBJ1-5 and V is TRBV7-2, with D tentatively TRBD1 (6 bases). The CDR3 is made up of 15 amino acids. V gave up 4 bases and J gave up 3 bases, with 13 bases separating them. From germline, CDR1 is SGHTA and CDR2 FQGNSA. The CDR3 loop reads CASSSTRQVNQPQHF. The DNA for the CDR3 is TGTGCCAGCAGCTCGACCCGACAGGTCAATCAGCCCCAGCATTTT.

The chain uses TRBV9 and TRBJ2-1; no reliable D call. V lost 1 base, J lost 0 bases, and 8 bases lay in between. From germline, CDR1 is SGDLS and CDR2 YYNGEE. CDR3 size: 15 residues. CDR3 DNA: TGTGCCAGCAGCGTACATTACAGCTCCTACAATGAGCAGTTCTTC. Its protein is CASSVHYSSYNEQFF. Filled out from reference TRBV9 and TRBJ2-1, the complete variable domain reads DSGVTQTPKHLITATGQRVTLRCSPRSGDLSVYWYQQSLDQGLQFLIQYYNGEERAKGNILERFSAQQFPDLHSELNLSSLELGDSALYFCASSVHYSSYNEQFFGPGTRLTVL.

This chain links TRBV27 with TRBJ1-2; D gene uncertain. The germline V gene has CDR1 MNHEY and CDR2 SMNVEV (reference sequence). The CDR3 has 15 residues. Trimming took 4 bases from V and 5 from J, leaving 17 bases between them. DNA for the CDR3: TGTGCCAGCAGTTCAAGTGGTGGTATGGGGTATGGCTACACCTTC. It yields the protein CASSSSGGMGYGYTF.

CDR3 sequence (DNA): TGTGCCATCGGACAGGGGGCGCGAGGGAATCAGCCCCAGCATTTT. This gives the protein CAIGQGARGNQPQHF. The V call is TRBV6-6, the J call TRBJ1-5; 11 bases align to TRBD1. Per germline, CDR1 MNHNY and CDR2 SVGAGI (reference sequence). Losses at the gene ends were 10 bases for V and 4 bases for J; bases not matched to a gene: 9. This CDR3 comprises 15 residues.

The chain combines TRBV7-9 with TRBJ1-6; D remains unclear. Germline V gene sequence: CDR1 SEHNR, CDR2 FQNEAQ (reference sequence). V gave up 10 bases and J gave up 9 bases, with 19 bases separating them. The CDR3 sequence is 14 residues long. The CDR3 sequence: CAILDGLGSSPLHF. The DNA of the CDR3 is TGTGCCATCCTCGATGGTTTGGGGTCTTCACCCCTCCACTTT.

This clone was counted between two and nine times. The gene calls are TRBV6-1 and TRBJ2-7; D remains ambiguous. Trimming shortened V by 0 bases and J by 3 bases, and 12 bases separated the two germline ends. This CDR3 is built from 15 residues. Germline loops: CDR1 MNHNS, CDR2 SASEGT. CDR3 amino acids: CASSEALLGVYEQYF. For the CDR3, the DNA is TGTGCCAGCAGTGAAGCGCTTTTGGGCGTCTACGAGCAGTACTTC.

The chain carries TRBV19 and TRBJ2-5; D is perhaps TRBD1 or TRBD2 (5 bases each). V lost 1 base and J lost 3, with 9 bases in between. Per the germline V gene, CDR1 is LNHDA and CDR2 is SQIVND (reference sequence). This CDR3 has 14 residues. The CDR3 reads CASSIGGSKETQYF. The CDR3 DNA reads TGTGCCAGTAGTATAGGGGGGTCCAAAGAGACCCAGTACTTC.

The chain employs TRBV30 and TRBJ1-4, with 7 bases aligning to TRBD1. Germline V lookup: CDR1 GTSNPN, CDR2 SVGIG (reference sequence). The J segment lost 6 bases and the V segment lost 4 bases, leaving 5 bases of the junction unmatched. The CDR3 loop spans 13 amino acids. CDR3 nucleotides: TGTGCCTGGACCCCCGGGACAGATGAAAAACTGTTTTTT. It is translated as CAWTPGTDEKLFF.

The chain's CDR3 is CASSPVRAVSSGNTIYF. The CDR3 DNA is TGTGCCAGCTCACCAGTTCGGGCGGTGAGCTCTGGAAACACCATATATTTT. This chain connects TRBV18 to TRBJ1-3; D uncertain. CDR1 and CDR2 from the germline V gene are KGHSH and LQKENI. Trimming took off 2 bases at V and 0 bases at J, with 14 bases between the two ends. The CDR3 spans 17 residues.

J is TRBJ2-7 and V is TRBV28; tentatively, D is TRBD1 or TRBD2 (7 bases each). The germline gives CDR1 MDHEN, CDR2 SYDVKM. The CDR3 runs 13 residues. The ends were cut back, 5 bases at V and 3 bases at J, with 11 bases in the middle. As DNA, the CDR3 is TGTGCCAGCAGTGCAGGGGGGGGCTACGAGCAGTACTTC. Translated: CASSAGGGYEQYF.

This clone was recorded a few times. CDR3 in amino acids: CASSLVGANTEAFF. DNA of the CDR3: TGTGCCAGCAGTTTAGTGGGGGCTAACACTGAAGCTTTCTTT. This chain joins TRBV27 and TRBJ1-1; D perhaps matches TRBD1 (6 bases). The CDR3 has 14 amino acids. In germline, CDR1 is MNHEY, CDR2 SMNVEV (reference sequence). V was pared by 2 bases and J by 2 bases, with 9 bases between.